This entry features one T cell receptor beta chain sequence. What it binds is not known. With each sample, at least 5 micrograms of total RNA were extracted. V lost 4 bases to trimming and J lost 9 bases, with 19 bases between them. Germline lookup yields CDR1 SGHTA and CDR2 FQGNSA. The CDR3 spans 15 residues. It was with a sample-barcoded 5' primer and a J-beta primer mix that a second PCR of roughly 7 to 12 cycles was run. Per-sample output comprised a minimum of 2.5 million paired-end reads containing CDR3. TCRdb used MiXCR to reprocess the 5' RACE reads, holding one entry per CDR3 protein. The profile shows some 710,000 distinct CDR3 sequences, around a fifth of them singletons. The data were obtained in a study of blood T cells in healthy people across ages. General observations from the study: Possibly confounding the expanded clonotype changes was the fact that donor CMV status was unknown.

Sample: blood. The TCR sequence derives from a man aged 70 or older in good health. The V call is TRBV7-2, the J call TRBJ2-1, with D perhaps TRBD1 (6 bases). CDR3 amino acids: CASSSQGSPSVEQFF. The CDR3 bases are TGTGCCAGCAGCTCACAGGGTTCCCCATCCGTTGAGCAGTTCTTC. The full variable domain, its missing parts supplied by reference TRBV7-2 and TRBJ2-1, is GAGVSQSPSNKVTEKGKDVELRCDPISGHTALYWYRQSLGQGLEFLIYFQGNSAPDKSGLPSDRFSAERTGGSVSTLTIQRTQQEDSAVYLCASSSQGSPSVEQFFGPGTRLTVL.